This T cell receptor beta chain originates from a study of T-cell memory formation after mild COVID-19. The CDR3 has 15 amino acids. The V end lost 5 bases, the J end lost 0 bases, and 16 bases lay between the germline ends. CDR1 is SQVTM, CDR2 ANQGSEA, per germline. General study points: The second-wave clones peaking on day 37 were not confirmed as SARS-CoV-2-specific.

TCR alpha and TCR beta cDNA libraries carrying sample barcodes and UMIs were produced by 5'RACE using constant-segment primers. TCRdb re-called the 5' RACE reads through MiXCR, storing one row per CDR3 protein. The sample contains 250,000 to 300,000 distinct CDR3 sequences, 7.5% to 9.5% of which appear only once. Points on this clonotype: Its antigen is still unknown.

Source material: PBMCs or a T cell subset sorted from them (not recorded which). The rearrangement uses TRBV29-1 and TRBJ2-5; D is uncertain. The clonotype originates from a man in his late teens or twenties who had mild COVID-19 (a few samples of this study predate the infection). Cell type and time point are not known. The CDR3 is CSVSPFGTYQETQYF. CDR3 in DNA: TGCAGCGTTTCCCCTTTTGGAACGTACCAAGAGACCCAGTACTTC.